The 7 T cell receptor beta chains below were found in one sample sequenced in a study of blood T cell repertoires in COVID-19. The data were produced by immunoSEQ multiplex PCR, yet TCRdb's version contains in-frame clones alone and is incomplete. The sample shows 130,000 to 150,000 clones, approximately 85% of them seen only once. The sequencing input was peripheral blood. These receptors all stem from a man between 70 and 80 years old with acute or convalescent COVID-19.

The J gene is TRBJ2-3, the V gene TRBV24-1, with 11 positions matching TRBD2. Germline lookup yields CDR1 KGHDR and CDR2 SFDVKD. The CDR3 is made up of 16 amino acids. V shed 3 bases, J shed 7 bases, and the junction held 8 bases outside the gene matches. The CDR3 is CATSDPKRLAGHTQYF. CDR3 sequence (DNA): TGTGCCACCAGTGATCCCAAAAGACTAGCGGGGCATACGCAGTATTTT.

The chain uses TRBV6-6 and TRBJ1-6, with D possibly TRBD1 on 5 matching bases. This CDR3 region has 16 residues. Deletions cut 6 bases from V and 6 bases from J, with 18 bases between. CDR1 is MNHNY, CDR2 SVGAGI, per germline (reference sequence). The CDR3 protein is CASRTHLGTINSPLHF. Written as DNA, the CDR3 is TGTGCCAGCAGAACCCACCTCGGGACTATTAATTCACCCCTCCACTTT.

The sample holds a few counts of this clone. The V gene is TRBV12-5, the J gene TRBJ1-2; TRBD1 matches 9 bases. V trimming: 4 bases; J trimming: 4 bases; junction bases outside the gene matches: 4. Germline CDR1 reads LGHNT; CDR2 reads FRNRAP. The length of the CDR3 is 14 residues. Here the CDR3 DNA reads TGTGCTAGTGGTTGGGGACAGGGAGGCTATGGCTACACCTTC. Its translation is CASGWGQGGYGYTF.

This chain connects TRBV19 to TRBJ2-3; a possible D gene is TRBD1 (6 bases). Germline CDR1 is LNHDA and CDR2 is SQIVND (reference sequence). The ends were cut back, 5 bases at V and 1 base at J, with 10 bases in the middle. The CDR3 is 14 amino acids. This CDR3 is CASSPRQGTDTQYF. As DNA, the CDR3 is TGTGCCAGTAGTCCCCGACAGGGCACAGATACGCAGTATTTT. The whole variable domain, remainder taken from reference TRBV19 and TRBJ2-3, is DGGITQSPKYLFRKEGQNVTLSCEQNLNHDAMYWYRQDPGQGLRLIYYSQIVNDFQKGDIAEGYSVSREKKESFPLTVTSAQKNPTAFYLCASSPRQGTDTQYFGPGTRLTVL.

The rearrangement joins TRBV3-1 (or the pseudogene TRBV3-2) to TRBJ1-2, with 9 bases that match TRBD1. This CDR3 spans 15 amino acids. Per germline, CDR1 LGHDT and CDR2 YNNKEL (reference sequence). V shed 4 bases, J shed 3 bases, and the junction held 6 bases outside the gene matches. The CDR3 region has the DNA TGTGCCAGCAGCCGCCCTGGACAGGGGTACTATGGCTACACCTTC. It translates to CASSRPGQGYYGYTF.

The table lists this clone with a count of one. This chain links TRBV6-4 with TRBJ1-5; the match to TRBD1 covers 7 bases. From germline, CDR1 is MRHNA and CDR2 SNTAGT. V was clipped by 4 bases and J by 5 bases; unmatched bases: 2. The CDR3 extends over 13 amino acids. The CDR3 region is CASSVTGDQPQHF. Here the CDR3 DNA reads TGTGCCAGCAGTGTCACAGGGGATCAGCCCCAGCATTTT.

This clone was recorded only once. The V call is TRBV25-1, the J call TRBJ1-6, with 12 bases aligning to TRBD1. Germline V gene sequence: CDR1 MGHDK, CDR2 SYGVNS. This CDR3 spans 14 amino acids. V dropped 6 bases and J dropped 9; count of bases not matched to a gene: 3. The CDR3 loop is CASRTGQGASPLHF. CDR3 in DNA: TGTGCCAGCAGGACGGGACAGGGGGCTTCACCCCTCCACTTT.